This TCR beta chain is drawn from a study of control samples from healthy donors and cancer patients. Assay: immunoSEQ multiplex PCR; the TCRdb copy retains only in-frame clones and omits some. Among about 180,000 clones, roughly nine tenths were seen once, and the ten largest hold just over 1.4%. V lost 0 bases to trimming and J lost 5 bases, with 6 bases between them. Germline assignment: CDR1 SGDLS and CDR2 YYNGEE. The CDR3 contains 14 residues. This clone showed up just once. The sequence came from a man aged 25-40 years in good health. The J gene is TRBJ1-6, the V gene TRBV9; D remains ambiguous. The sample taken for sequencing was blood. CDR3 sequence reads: CASSVGQNNSPLHF. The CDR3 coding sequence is TGTGCCAGCAGCGTAGGGCAGAATAATTCACCCCTCCACTTT.